The present entry profiles one T cell receptor (beta chain) with its context. The entry originates in a study of technical replicates of blood from a handful of donors. V was pared by 7 bases and J by 5 bases, with 9 bases of the junction left unmatched. The V gene's germline CDR1 is MNHNS and CDR2 SASEGT. The CDR3 consists of 14 residues. TCRdb keeps only in-frame clones here, not all; method: immunoSEQ multiplex PCR. The sample lists 65,000 to 80,000 clones, less than 99% occurring once. Sequencing was done on a sample of T cells isolated from PBMCs. This rearrangement joins TRBV6-1 to TRBJ2-5; 8 bases align to TRBD1. This clonotype was obtained from a human donor in good health. In DNA form, the CDR3 reads TGTGCCAGCATAAGGACAGGGCAAGGGGAGACCCAGTACTTC. This gives the protein CASIRTGQGETQYF.